This TCR beta chain derives from a study of beta chain features in type 1 diabetes. Note on this clone: The antigen is undetermined.

The CDR3 loop spans 18 amino acids. CDR1 is KGHSH, CDR2 LQKENI, per germline. Unmatched junction bases numbered 5, after V lost 1 base and J lost 0 bases. Findings and caveats of the study: Type 1 diabetes patients had fewer VDJ junction insertions and more deletions.

Every isolated RNA sample was fully reverse transcribed, so sequencing captured expressed TCRB transcripts. Libraries were prepared by immunoSEQ multiplex PCR; TCRdb keeps only in-frame clonotypes and omits some of them. The sample holds 900,000 or so clones, about a sixth seen once. The sequenced sample was naive CD4+ T cells from blood. This TCR was recovered from a woman under 30 in good health. This chain joins TRBV18 and TRBJ2-1; TRBD2 aligns across 11 bases. CDR3 amino acids: CASSPLAGGSPSYNEQFF. DNA for the CDR3: TGTGCCAGCTCACCACTAGCGGGAGGGTCTCCCTCCTACAATGAGCAGTTCTTC.